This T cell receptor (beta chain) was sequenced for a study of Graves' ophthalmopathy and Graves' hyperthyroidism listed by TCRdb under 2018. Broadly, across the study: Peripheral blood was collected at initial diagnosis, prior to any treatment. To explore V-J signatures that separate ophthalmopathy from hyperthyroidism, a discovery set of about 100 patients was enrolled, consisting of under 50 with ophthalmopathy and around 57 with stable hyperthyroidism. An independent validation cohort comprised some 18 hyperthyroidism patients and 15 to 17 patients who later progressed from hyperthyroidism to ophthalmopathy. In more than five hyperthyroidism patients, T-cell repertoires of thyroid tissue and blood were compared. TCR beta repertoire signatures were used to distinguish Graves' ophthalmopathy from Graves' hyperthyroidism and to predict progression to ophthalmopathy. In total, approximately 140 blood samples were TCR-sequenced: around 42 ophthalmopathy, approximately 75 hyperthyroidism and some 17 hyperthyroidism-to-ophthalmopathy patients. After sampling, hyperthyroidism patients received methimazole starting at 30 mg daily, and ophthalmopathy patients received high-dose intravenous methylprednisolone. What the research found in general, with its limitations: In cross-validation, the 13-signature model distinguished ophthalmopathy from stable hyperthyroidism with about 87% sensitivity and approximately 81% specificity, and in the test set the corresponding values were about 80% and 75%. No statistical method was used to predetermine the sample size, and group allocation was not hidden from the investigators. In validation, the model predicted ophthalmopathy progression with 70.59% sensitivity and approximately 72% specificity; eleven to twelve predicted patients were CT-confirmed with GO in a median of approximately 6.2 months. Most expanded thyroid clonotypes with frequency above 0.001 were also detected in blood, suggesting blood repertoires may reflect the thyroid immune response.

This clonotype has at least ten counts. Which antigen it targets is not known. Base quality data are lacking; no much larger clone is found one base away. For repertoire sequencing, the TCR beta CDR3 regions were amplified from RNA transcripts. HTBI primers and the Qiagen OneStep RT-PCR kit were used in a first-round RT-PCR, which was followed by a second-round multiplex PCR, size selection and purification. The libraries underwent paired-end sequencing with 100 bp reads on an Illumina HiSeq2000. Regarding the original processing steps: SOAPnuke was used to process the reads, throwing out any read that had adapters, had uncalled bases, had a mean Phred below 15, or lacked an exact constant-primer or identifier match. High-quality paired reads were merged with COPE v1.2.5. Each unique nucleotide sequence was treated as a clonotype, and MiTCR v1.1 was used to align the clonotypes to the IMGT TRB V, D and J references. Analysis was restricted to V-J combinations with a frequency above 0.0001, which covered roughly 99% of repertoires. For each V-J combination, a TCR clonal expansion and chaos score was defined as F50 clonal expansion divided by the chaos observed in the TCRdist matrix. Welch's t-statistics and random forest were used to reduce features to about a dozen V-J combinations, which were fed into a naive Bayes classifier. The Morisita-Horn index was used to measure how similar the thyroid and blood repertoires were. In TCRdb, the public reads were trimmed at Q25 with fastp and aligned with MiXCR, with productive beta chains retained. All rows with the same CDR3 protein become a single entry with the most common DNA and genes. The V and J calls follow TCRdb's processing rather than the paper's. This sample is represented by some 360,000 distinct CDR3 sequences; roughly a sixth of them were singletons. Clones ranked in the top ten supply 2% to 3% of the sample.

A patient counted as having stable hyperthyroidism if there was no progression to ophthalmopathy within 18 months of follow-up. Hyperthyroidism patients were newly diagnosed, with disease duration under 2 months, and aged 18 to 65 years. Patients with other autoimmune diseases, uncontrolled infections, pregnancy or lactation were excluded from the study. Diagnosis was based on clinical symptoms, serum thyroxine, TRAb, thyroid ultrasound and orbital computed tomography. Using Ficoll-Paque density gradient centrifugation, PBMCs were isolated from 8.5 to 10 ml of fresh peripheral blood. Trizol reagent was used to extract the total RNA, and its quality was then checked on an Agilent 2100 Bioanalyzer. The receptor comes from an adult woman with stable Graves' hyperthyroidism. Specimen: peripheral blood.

The sequenced DNA: TGTGCCAGCGGGACCGGGACAGAATATGGCTACACCTTC. It codes for CASGTGTEYGYTF. The receptor chain draws on TRBV6-2 or TRBV6-3 and TRBJ1-2; 7 nucleotides in the junction match TRBD1. For CDR1 and CDR2, the germline V gene lists MNHEY and SVGEGT. The CDR3 holds 13 amino acids from the cysteine to the phenylalanine. Only the CDR3 part of the read is kept: 39 bases, read in frame from the first base. V ends up 8 bases short and J 5 bases short, with an unmatched junction base count of 8.